Presented here are 9 T cell receptor beta chains from one specimen sequenced in a study of cytomegalovirus exposure and HLA in healthy donors. With 60 Vbeta and 13 Jbeta primers, the PCR was carried out. The method was immunoSEQ multiplex PCR; TCRdb's version includes in-frame clones alone and lacks a portion of them. Reported are fewer than 200,000 clones; the ten largest clones contain under 6.5%. The sequencing input was PBMCs. These TCRs come from a man aged 25-45 years in good health and CMV-seronegative.

The DNA for the CDR3 is TGTGCCATCAGGGCTGGGGACAGGTTCAATGAAAAACTGTTTTTT. Its translation is CAIRAGDRFNEKLFF. The rearrangement uses TRBV10-3 and TRBJ1-4; 8 bases agree with TRBD1. CDR3 length equals 15 residues. Germline CDR1 and CDR2: ENHRY and SYGVKD. Germline trimming cut 6 bases from V and 5 bases from J; bases unmatched to any gene: 8.

The chain uses TRBV11-3 and TRBJ2-3, with TRBD2 as a possible D gene (7 bases). V was pared by 1 base and J by 6 bases, with 17 bases between. This CDR3 has 16 amino acids. CDR1 is SGHNT, CDR2 YENEEA, per germline. The CDR3 loop reads CASSLGAGAPTDTQYF. The CDR3 nucleotides are TGTGCCAGCAGCTTAGGCGCGGGGGCCCCCACGGATACGCAGTATTTT.

The CDR3 DNA reads TGCGCCAGCAGCCAAGATGATAGGGGAAACTATGGCTACACCTTC. Translating it yields CASSQDDRGNYGYTF. The rearrangement uses TRBV4-1 and TRBJ1-2, with a weak D call TRBD1 (5 bases). Trimming took off 0 bases at V and 2 bases at J, with 10 bases between the two ends. CDR1 and CDR2 from the germline V gene are MGHRA and YSYEKL. This CDR3 spans 15 amino acids.

The gene calls are TRBV9 and TRBJ1-2; no reliable D call. The CDR3 has 15 amino acids. Per the germline V gene, CDR1 is SGDLS and CDR2 is YYNGEE. V was clipped by 3 bases and J by 10 bases, with 22 bases between them. The CDR3 region has the DNA TGTGCCAGCAGCGCCGCGGCTAGTGGTATCATCTACTACACCTTC. It translates to CASSAAASGIIYYTF. Looking up the rest from reference TRBV9 and TRBJ1-2 gives the full variable domain: DSGVTQTPKHLITATGQRVTLRCSPRSGDLSVYWYQQSLDQGLQFLIQYYNGEERAKGNILERFSAQQFPDLHSELNLSSLELGDSALYFCASSAAASGIIYYTFGSGTRLTVV.

This clone shows up as medium-sized by frequency. The CDR3 loop is CASWETGELFF. The CDR3 DNA reads as TGTGCCTCCTGGGAGACCGGGGAGCTGTTTTTT. The chain carries TRBV21-1 and TRBJ2-2; TRBD2, the table's D call, lacks a check against the DNA. TRBV21-1 is described as a pseudogene. The CDR3 length is 11 residues.

The genes are TRBV27 and TRBJ1-1, with 9 bases aligning to TRBD1. J lost 1 base, V lost 5 bases, and 5 bases had no gene match. This CDR3 comprises 15 residues. The germline gives CDR1 MNHEY, CDR2 SMNVEV (reference sequence). In DNA form, the CDR3 reads TGTGCCAGCAGTCTGGACAGGGGTGGGAACACTGAAGCTTTCTTT. Translation gives CASSLDRGGNTEAFF.

CDR3 residues: CASRPTGQGGEAFF. As DNA, the CDR3 is TGTGCCAGCAGACCTACGGGGCAGGGGGGTGAAGCTTTCTTT. V usage is TRBV14 and J usage is TRBJ1-1, with 7 bases aligning to TRBD1. The CDR3 loop spans 14 amino acids. The germline gives CDR1 SGHDN, CDR2 FVKESK. J lost 7 bases, V lost 6 bases, and 11 bases had no gene match.

The chain is built from TRBV5-1 and TRBJ1-1; D is uncertain. V was shortened by 2 bases and J by 3 bases, with 14 bases between the two germline ends. CDR3 length equals 15 residues. The V gene's germline CDR1 is SGHRS and CDR2 YFSETQ. CDR3 sequence: CASSFGGNRDTEAFF. CDR3 coding DNA: TGCGCCAGCAGCTTCGGCGGGAATCGAGACACTGAAGCTTTCTTT.

The genes are TRBV19 and TRBJ1-4, with 8 bases matching TRBD1. CDR3 length: 17 amino acids. Germline lookup yields CDR1 LNHDA and CDR2 SQIVND (reference sequence). V was clipped by 3 bases and J by 3 bases; unmatched bases: 9. The CDR3 here is CASSIIHDRGANEKLFF. The CDR3 region has the DNA TGTGCCAGTAGTATTATTCACGACAGGGGAGCTAATGAAAAACTGTTTTTT.